The T cell receptor beta chain described here comes from a study of control samples from healthy donors and cancer patients. Assay used: immunoSEQ multiplex PCR; TCRdb lists only in-frame clones, some missing. This sample carries 70,000 to 85,000 clones, about nine tenths of them seen once, and the ten largest clones take 17%. This clone was seen a single time. This CDR3 comprises 14 residues. Trimming at V came to 5 bases and at J to 1 base, leaving 3 bases not matched to a gene. Germline V gene lookup returns CDR1 SNHLY and CDR2 FYNNEI. The rearrangement links TRBV2 to TRBJ1-1; the match to TRBD1 covers 8 bases. Specimen: blood. The clonotype originates from a man aged 50 or older in good health. The chain's CDR3 is CASSLQGGNTEAFF. CDR3 nucleotide sequence: TGTGCCAGCAGTTTACAGGGGGGGAACACTGAAGCTTTCTTT.